This T cell receptor beta chain was sequenced in a study of shared clonotypes between healthy human individuals. The wider study: Three plates each covered CD4 naive and memory; CD8 naive two, CD8 memory one.

The germline CDR1 and CDR2 sequences are SGHKS and YYEKEE (reference sequence). Between the trimmed V and J ends, which lost 5 bases and 3 bases, there was a span of 18 bases. The length of the CDR3 is 15 residues. Genomic DNA belonging to each subset was distributed in equal measure over several immunoSEQ plates. Source study methods: Filtering differed because ImmunoSEQ produced junction-only sequences that carried no quality scores. Sequencing used immunoSEQ multiplex PCR; TCRdb keeps in-frame clones, though not all of them. The V and J calls and clone size were taken over from that table, and D and trimming were inferred from the DNA. In the table there are roughly 2.4 million clones, approximately 96% of which are singletons.

The chain is built from TRBV5-5 and TRBJ2-7; possibly TRBD2 for D (5 bases). The sequence was collected from a man between 18 and 35 years old in good health. What was sequenced was naive CD4+ T cells sorted from blood. Subset noted: CD45RA+ positively selected. In nucleotides, the CDR3 is TGTGCCAGCAGGTACGGTCCGGACTCGGGCTACGAGCAGTACTTC. Residues: CASRYGPDSGYEQYF.